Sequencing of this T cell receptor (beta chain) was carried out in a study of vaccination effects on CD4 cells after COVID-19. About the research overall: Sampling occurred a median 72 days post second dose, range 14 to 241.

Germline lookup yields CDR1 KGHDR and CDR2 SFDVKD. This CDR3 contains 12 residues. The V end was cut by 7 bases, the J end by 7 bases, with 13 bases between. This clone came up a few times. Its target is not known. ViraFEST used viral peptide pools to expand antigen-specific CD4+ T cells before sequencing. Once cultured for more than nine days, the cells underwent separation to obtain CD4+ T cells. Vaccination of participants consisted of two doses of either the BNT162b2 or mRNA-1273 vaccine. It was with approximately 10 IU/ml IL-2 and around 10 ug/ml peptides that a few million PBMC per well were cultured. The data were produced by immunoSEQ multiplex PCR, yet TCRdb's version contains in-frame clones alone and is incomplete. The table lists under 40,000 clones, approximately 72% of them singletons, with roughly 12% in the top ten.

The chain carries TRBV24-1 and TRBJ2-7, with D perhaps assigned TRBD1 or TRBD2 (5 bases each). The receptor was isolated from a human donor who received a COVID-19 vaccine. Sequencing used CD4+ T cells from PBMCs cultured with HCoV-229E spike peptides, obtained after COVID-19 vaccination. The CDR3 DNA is TGTGCCACCAGGGGGGTCATGGGTGAGCAGTACTTC. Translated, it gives CATRGVMGEQYF.